This T cell receptor beta chain was obtained from a study of T cell repertoires in cytomegalovirus infection. TCRdb itself ran the reads through MiXCR, one entry per CDR3 protein. The data show 500,000 to 600,000 distinct CDR3 sequences, with approximately 15% seen just once and about 24% held by the top ten. The sample holds many counts of this clonotype. The antigen remains undetermined. Overall study findings and caveats: Ex vivo, HLA-C-restricted CMV-specific TCR beta clonotypes prevailed over the rest of the response.

CDR3 size: 14 residues. The germline V gene has CDR1 SEHNR and CDR2 FQNEAQ (reference sequence). V was pared by 5 bases and J by 5 bases, with 6 bases of the junction left unmatched. Sequenced sample: CD8+ T cells from PBMCs. The chain links TRBV7-9 to TRBJ1-5; 7 bases line up with TRBD1. The sequence was obtained from a human donor in good health (CMV status not recorded). Some clones in this sample may be carry-over from other donors' samples. The CDR3: CASSPGTVDQPQHF. For the CDR3, the DNA is TGTGCCAGCAGCCCGGGGACAGTCGATCAGCCCCAGCATTTT.